This T cell receptor beta chain was identified in a study of PD-1 blockade in mismatch repair-deficient tumors. Here immunoSEQ multiplex PCR was the method, and the copy in TCRdb shows in-frame clones only, minus some. The sample includes about 63,000 clones, around 88% of them seen just once. Trimming removed 1 base at V and 1 base at J, with 16 bases between. Looked up from germline, CDR1 is PRHDT and CDR2 is FYEKMQ (reference sequence). CDR3 size: 17 residues. The receptor's source is an adult with mismatch repair-deficient cancer. V and J are TRBV13 and TRBJ1-1; maybe TRBD1 (6 bases). The source material was peripheral blood, sampled 52 weeks after starting pembrolizumab. CDR3 amino acids: CASSLEVRGLENTEAFF. The CDR3 DNA sequence: TGTGCCAGCAGCTTAGAGGTTCGGGGGCTCGAGAACACTGAAGCTTTCTTT.